Listed here are 17 T cell receptor beta chains from one sample, sequenced in a study of beta chain features in type 1 diabetes. Whole-study findings and limits: Shortening that was moderate but significant affected the TCRB CDR3s of Type 1 diabetes patients in all four CD4+ subsets.

These TCRs' antigens remain unknown. Every bit of the isolated RNA underwent reverse transcription, so sequencing read expressed TCRB transcripts. The protocol was immunoSEQ multiplex PCR, while the TCRdb copy is restricted to in-frame clones and leaves out a portion. The table includes some 190,000 clones, around 7.9% detected once. The sample comprised central memory CD4+ T cells from blood. The receptors shown here come from a man in his late teens or twenties with type 1 diabetes.

This clone was counted ten times or more. The CDR3 is CASSQGGFSNYGYTF. Here the CDR3 DNA reads TGTGCCAGCAGCCAAGGAGGCTTTAGCAACTATGGCTACACCTTC. The chain links TRBV14 to TRBJ1-2; unclear D gene. The CDR3 spans 15 residues. V shed 1 base and J shed 2 bases, with 11 bases lying between them. The V gene's germline CDR1 is SGHDN and CDR2 FVKESK.

V usage is TRBV11-2 and J usage is TRBJ2-2; tentative D call: TRBD1 (6 bases). Per germline, CDR1 SGHAT and CDR2 FQNNGV. Trimming pared 5 bases from V and 1 base from J, leaving 11 bases between. The CDR3 consists of 15 residues. CDR3 DNA sequence: TGTGCCAGCAGCGACGTACAGGGGAACACCGGGGAGCTGTTTTTT. It encodes CASSDVQGNTGELFF.

This chain links TRBV2 with TRBJ1-2; D is perhaps TRBD1 (5 bases). V shed 6 bases and J shed 4 bases, with 18 bases lying between them. Looked up from germline, CDR1 is SNHLY and CDR2 is FYNNEI. The CDR3 spans 15 residues. For the CDR3, the DNA is TGTGCCAGCAGAAAGGGTGGGGGTAGCGGCTATGGCTACACCTTC. This gives the protein CASRKGGGSGYGYTF.

The table lists this clone with a few counts. The chain couples TRBV28 to TRBJ1-2; D gene unclear. The germline V and J ends were trimmed by 3 bases and 4 bases, with 9 bases remaining between them. CDR3 length: 13 amino acids. Germline loops: CDR1 MDHEN, CDR2 SYDVKM. The CDR3 DNA follows: TGTGCCAGCAGTTTTGAGGCCCGCTATGGCTACACCTTC. Its translation: CASSFEARYGYTF.

The rearrangement joins TRBV20-1 to TRBJ2-1, with 7 bases that match TRBD1. This CDR3 region has 11 residues. V trimming: 3 bases; J trimming: 14 bases; junction bases outside the gene matches: 7. Germline CDR1 DFQATT, CDR2 SNEGSKA (reference sequence). The DNA of the CDR3 is TGCAGTGCTAGGGGACAGTCCAGAGAGTTCTTC. Translated: CSARGQSREFF.

The V and J genes are TRBV4-2 and TRBJ1-5; D gene unclear. Germline V lookup: CDR1 LGHNA, CDR2 YNFKEQ. The CDR3 contains 14 residues. V lost 4 bases to trimming and J lost 4 bases, with 11 bases between them. Here the CDR3 reads CASSLDSGNQPQHF. In nucleotides, the CDR3 is TGTGCCAGCAGCCTAGATTCGGGGAATCAGCCCCAGCATTTT.

This clone showed up just a few times. The chain combines TRBV5-4 with TRBJ2-3; TRBD1 might be the D (5 bases). This CDR3 region has 14 residues. V lost 7 bases and J lost 4, with 16 bases in between. CDR1 and CDR2 (germline): SGHNT, YYREEE (reference sequence). The chain's CDR3 is CASGAEATSDTQYF. CDR3 sequence (DNA): TGTGCCAGCGGGGCAGAGGCGACGTCAGATACGCAGTATTTT.

The gene calls are TRBV11-1 and TRBJ1-1; possibly TRBD1 for D (6 bases). The V gene lost 5 bases and the J gene lost 5 bases, with 15 bases spanning the gap. CDR1 and CDR2 (germline): SGHAT, FQDESV (reference sequence). The CDR3 covers 14 residues. The CDR3 sequence: CASSPRQDRTEAFF. CDR3 coding DNA: TGTGCCAGCAGCCCCCGACAGGACAGAACTGAAGCTTTCTTT.

CDR3 loop: CASSLNYRGEQFF. The DNA for the CDR3 is TGTGCCAGCAGCTTGAACTACAGGGGTGAGCAGTTCTTC. This rearrangement joins TRBV5-6 to TRBJ2-1, with 7 bases that match TRBD1. The V and J ends lost 1 base and 9 bases, in that order; junction bases with no gene match: 4. The CDR3 extends over 13 amino acids. Germline assignment: CDR1 SGHDT and CDR2 YYEEEE.

This sequence joins TRBV6-5 and TRBJ1-2, with D tentatively TRBD1 (6 bases). Trimming pared 6 bases from V and 6 bases from J, leaving 14 bases between. Germline CDR1 MNHEY, CDR2 SVGAGI. CDR3 size: 13 residues. This chain's CDR3 is CASRSSGTHGYTF. Written as DNA, the CDR3 is TGTGCCAGCAGGTCGAGTGGGACACATGGCTACACCTTC.

V usage is TRBV28 and J usage is TRBJ2-7, with 7 bases aligning to TRBD2. With V trimmed by 8 bases and J by 0 bases, 13 bases remained unmatched. Germline-derived CDR1 and CDR2 are MDHEN and SYDVKM. The CDR3 covers 16 residues. CDR3 protein: CASAKTGGPNSYEQYF. In DNA, the CDR3 is TGTGCCAGCGCCAAGACGGGGGGACCCAACTCCTACGAGCAGTACTTC.

Here the CDR3 DNA reads TGTGCCAGCAGCCTCAGCGGGGGGGCGTTGGGGAATGAGCAGTTCTTC. Translating it yields CASSLSGGALGNEQFF. The chain couples TRBV7-2 to TRBJ2-1, with 10 bases identical to TRBD2. V lost 5 bases and J lost 7; bases outside the gene matches: 11. Germline CDR1 and CDR2: SGHTA and FQGNSA. The CDR3 length is 16 residues. The variable domain in full, with the rest retrieved from reference TRBV7-2 and TRBJ2-1, is GAGVSQSPSNKVTEKGKDVELRCDPISGHTALYWYRQSLGQGLEFLIYFQGNSAPDKSGLPSDRFSAERTGGSVSTLTIQRTQQEDSAVYLCASSLSGGALGNEQFFGPGTRLTVL.

The V call is TRBV7-2, the J call TRBJ2-3; D is possibly TRBD2 (6 bases). V dropped 3 bases and J dropped 11 bases, with 18 bases sitting between them. CDR1 and CDR2 (germline): SGHTA, FQGNSA. This CDR3 is built from 14 residues. The CDR3 spells CASSFREDYMMQYF. CDR3 coding DNA: TGTGCCAGCAGCTTTAGGGAGGACTATATGATGCAGTATTTT.

This chain joins TRBV28 and TRBJ2-2, with a tentative D call TRBD1 (6 bases). Trimming pared 2 bases from V and 2 bases from J, leaving 12 bases between. The CDR3 sequence is 16 residues long. Per the germline V gene, CDR1 is MDHEN and CDR2 is SYDVKM. The CDR3 DNA reads as TGTGCCAGCAGTTTAGCGGCAGGGGTAAACACCGGGGAGCTGTTTTTT. This gives the protein CASSLAAGVNTGELFF. The variable domain in full, completed from reference TRBV28 and TRBJ2-2, reads DVKVTQSSRYLVKRTGEKVFLECVQDMDHENMFWYRQDPGLGLRLIYFSYDVKMKEKGDIPEGYSVSREKKERFSLILESASTNQTSMYLCASSLAAGVNTGELFFGEGSRLTVL.

The V and J genes are TRBV9 and TRBJ2-5, with TRBD2 identical over 12 bases. The germline CDR1 and CDR2 sequences are SGDLS and YYNGEE. The CDR3 consists of 17 residues. The ends lost 0 bases at V and 2 bases at J; junction bases unmatched: 5. The CDR3 nucleotides are TGTGCCAGCAGCGTAGGTCTGACTAGCGGGAGTCAAGAGACCCAGTACTTC. As protein: CASSVGLTSGSQETQYF.

The sample holds a few counts of this clone. This chain joins TRBV7-9 and TRBJ2-7; D call uncertain. Germline-derived CDR1 and CDR2 are SEHNR and FQNEAQ (reference sequence). CDR3 length equals 12 residues. V dropped 5 bases and J dropped 2 bases, with 7 bases sitting between them. CDR3 nucleotide sequence: TGTGCCAGCAGCAGAGTCCCCTACGAGCAGTACTTC. Amino acid sequence: CASSRVPYEQYF.

This clone was seen more than once but under ten times. The chain links TRBV2 to TRBJ1-3; D unresolved. The ends were cut back, 3 bases at V and 0 bases at J, with 15 bases in the middle. The germline CDR1 and CDR2 sequences are SNHLY and FYNNEI. This CDR3 spans 17 amino acids. The CDR3 DNA reads TGTGCCAGCAGTGACGCCCTGTTCCTAGGCTCTGGAAACACCATATATTTT. Translated: CASSDALFLGSGNTIYF.